Listed here is a single T cell receptor (beta chain). The antigen is unknown. The data were taken from a study of cytomegalovirus exposure and HLA in healthy donors. Whole-study findings and limits: Under in vitro conditions, a few CMV-associated chains were confirmed as specific for CMV antigens. Certain sequence variants were highly shared and formed a cluster, and this cluster was likely a sequencing artifact. There were 150 to 200 TCR beta chains listed as cytomegalovirus-associated.

The trim removed 3 bases at V and 2 bases at J, leaving 4 bases unmatched. The CDR3 has 14 amino acids. Germline CDR1 is LGHNA and CDR2 is YNFKEQ. PCR involved 60 Vbeta and 13 Jbeta primers. Data came from immunoSEQ multiplex PCR; TCRdb stores just in-frame clones and leaves some out. The repertoire holds 130,000 or so clones, with 65% to 80% as singletons. The TCR sequence derives from a woman aged 40 to 50 in good health and CMV-seropositive. Sequenced sample: PBMCs. V is TRBV4-2 and J is TRBJ2-7, with TRBD2 matching 7 bases. CDR3 nucleotides: TGTGCCAGCAGCCAGGCTAGCGGCACCTACGAGCAGTACTTC. It specifies CASSQASGTYEQYF.